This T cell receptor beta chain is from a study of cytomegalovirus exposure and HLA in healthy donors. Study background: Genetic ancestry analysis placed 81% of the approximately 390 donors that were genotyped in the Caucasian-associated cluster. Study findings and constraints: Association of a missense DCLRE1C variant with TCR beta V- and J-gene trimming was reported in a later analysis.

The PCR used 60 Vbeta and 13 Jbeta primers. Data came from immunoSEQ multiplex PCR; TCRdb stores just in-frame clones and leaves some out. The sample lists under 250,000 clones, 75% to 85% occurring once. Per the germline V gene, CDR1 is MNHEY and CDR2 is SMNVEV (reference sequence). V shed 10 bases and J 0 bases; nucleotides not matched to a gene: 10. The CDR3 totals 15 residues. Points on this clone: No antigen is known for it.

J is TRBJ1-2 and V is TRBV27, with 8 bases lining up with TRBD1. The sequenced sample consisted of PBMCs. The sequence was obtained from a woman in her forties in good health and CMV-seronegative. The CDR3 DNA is TGTGCCACCAGCCCAGGGGGCATCTCTAACTATGGCTACACCTTC. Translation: CATSPGGISNYGYTF.